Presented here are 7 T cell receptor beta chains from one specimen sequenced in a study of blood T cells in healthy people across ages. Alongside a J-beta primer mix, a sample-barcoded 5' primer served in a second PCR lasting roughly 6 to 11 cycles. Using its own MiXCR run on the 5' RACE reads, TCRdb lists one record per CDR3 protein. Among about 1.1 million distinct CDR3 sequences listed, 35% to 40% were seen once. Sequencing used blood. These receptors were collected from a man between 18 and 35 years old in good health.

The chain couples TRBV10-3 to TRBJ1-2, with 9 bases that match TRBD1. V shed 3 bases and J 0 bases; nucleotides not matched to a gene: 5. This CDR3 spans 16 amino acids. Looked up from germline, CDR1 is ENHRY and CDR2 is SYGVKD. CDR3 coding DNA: TGTGCCATCAGTGATAGGACAGGGGAAGCTAACTATGGCTACACCTTC. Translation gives CAISDRTGEANYGYTF.

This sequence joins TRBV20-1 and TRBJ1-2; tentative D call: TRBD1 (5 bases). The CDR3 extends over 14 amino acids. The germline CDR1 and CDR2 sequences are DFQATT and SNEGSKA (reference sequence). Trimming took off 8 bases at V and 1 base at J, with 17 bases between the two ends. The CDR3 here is CSLPPGGYNYGYTF. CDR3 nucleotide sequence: TGCAGTCTTCCCCCCGGGGGTTATAACTATGGCTACACCTTC.

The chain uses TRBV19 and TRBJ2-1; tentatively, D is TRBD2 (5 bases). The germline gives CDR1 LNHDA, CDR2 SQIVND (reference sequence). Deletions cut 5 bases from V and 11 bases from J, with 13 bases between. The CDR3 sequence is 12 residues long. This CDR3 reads CASSPRTDQQFF. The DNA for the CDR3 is TGTGCCAGTAGTCCTCGGACTGACCAGCAGTTCTTC.

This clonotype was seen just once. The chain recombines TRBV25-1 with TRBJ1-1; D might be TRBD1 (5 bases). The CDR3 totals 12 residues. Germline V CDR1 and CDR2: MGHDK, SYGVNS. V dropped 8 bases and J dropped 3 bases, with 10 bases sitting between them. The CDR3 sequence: CASGDFDTEAFF. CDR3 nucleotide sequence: TGTGCCAGCGGGGACTTTGACACTGAAGCTTTCTTT.

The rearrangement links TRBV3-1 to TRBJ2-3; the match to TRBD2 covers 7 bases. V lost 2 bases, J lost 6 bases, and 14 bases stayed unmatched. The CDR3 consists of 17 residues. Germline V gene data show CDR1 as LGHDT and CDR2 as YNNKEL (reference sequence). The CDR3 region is CASSQIPRSGEGDTQYF. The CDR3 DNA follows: TGTGCCAGCAGCCAAATCCCTCGGAGCGGGGAGGGGGATACGCAGTATTTT.

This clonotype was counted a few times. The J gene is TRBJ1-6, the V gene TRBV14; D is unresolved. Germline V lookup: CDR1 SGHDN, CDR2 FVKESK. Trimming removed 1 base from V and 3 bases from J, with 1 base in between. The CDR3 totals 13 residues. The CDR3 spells CASSQVYNSPLHF. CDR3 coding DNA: TGTGCCAGCAGCCAAGTCTATAATTCACCCCTCCACTTT.

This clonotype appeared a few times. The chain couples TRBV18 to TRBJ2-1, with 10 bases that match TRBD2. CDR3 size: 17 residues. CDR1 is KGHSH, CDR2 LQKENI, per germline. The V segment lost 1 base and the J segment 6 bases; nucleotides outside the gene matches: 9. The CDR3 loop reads CASSPLLAGGTRNEQFF. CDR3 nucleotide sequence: TGTGCCAGCTCACCACTTTTAGCGGGGGGCACCCGCAATGAGCAGTTCTTC. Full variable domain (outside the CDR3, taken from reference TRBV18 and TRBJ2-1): NAGVMQNPRHLVRRRGQEARLRCSPMKGHSHVYWYRQLPEEGLKFMVYLQKENIIDESGMPKERFSAEFPKEGPSILRIQQVVRGDSAAYFCASSPLLAGGTRNEQFFGPGTRLTVL.